These T cell receptor beta chains were read from a single sample in a study of blood T cell repertoires in COVID-19. Using immunoSEQ multiplex PCR, the repertoire was profiled, and TCRdb retains in-frame clones only, with some absent. The table lists about 160,000 clones, 65% to 85% of them singletons. Sequencing was performed on peripheral blood. The source is a woman aged 80 or over with acute or convalescent COVID-19. The CDR3 runs from the conserved cysteine through the conserved F or W. Each record gives: CDR3 protein, CDR3 DNA, clone size, D gene, J gene, V gene. The D gene is left open where the match is weak. Not all rows give a size; the values are once, few, many and, for expanded clones, a class.

cdr3_aa: CASNQFQGTDNEQFF
cdr3_nt: TGTGCCAGCAACCAATTCCAGGGAACGGACAATGAGCAGTTCTTC
clone_size: .
d_call: .
j_call: TRBJ2-1
v_call: TRBV4-2

cdr3_aa: CASSLEMAGDGYTF
cdr3_nt: TGTGCCAGCAGCTTAGAGATGGCGGGGGATGGCTACACCTTC
clone_size: .
d_call: .
j_call: TRBJ1-2
v_call: TRBV5-6

cdr3_aa: CASSYEGGNLREQYF
cdr3_nt: TGTGCCAGCAGTTACGAGGGAGGGAACCTACGGGAGCAGTACTTC
clone_size: .
d_call: TRBD2
j_call: TRBJ2-7
v_call: TRBV6-5

cdr3_aa: CASSSLETQYF
cdr3_nt: TGTGCCAGCAGCTCGTTGGAGACCCAGTACTTC
clone_size: .
d_call: .
j_call: TRBJ2-5
v_call: TRBV7-2

cdr3_aa: CASSYSETDNIQYF
cdr3_nt: TGTGCCAGCAGTTACTCAGAGACAGACAACATTCAGTACTTC
clone_size: .
d_call: .
j_call: TRBJ2-4
v_call: TRBV6-5

cdr3_aa: CASSLASGGLETQYF
cdr3_nt: TGTGCCAGCAGCTTAGCGAGCGGGGGGCTGGAGACCCAGTACTTC
clone_size: .
d_call: TRBD2
j_call: TRBJ2-5
v_call: TRBV7-9

cdr3_aa: CASSTQGSGGYTF
cdr3_nt: TGTGCCAGCAGCACACAGGGATCGGGCGGCTACACCTTC
clone_size: .
d_call: .
j_call: TRBJ1-2
v_call: TRBV11-2

cdr3_aa: CASSSRGGETQYF
cdr3_nt: TGCGCCAGCAGCTCCCGAGGGGGAGAGACCCAGTACTTC
clone_size: .
d_call: .
j_call: TRBJ2-5
v_call: TRBV5-1

cdr3_aa: CASSYSGRASTDTQYF
cdr3_nt: TGTGCCAGCAGTTATAGCGGGAGGGCTAGCACAGATACGCAGTATTTT
clone_size: few
d_call: TRBD2
j_call: TRBJ2-3
v_call: TRBV6-5

cdr3_aa: CSASVPNTGEQETQYF
cdr3_nt: TGCAGTGCTAGTGTTCCGAATACGGGGGAACAAGAGACCCAGTACTTC
clone_size: .
d_call: .
j_call: TRBJ2-5
v_call: TRBV20-1

cdr3_aa: CASSIVRGGEQYF
cdr3_nt: TGTGCCAGTAGTATAGTTAGGGGCGGCGAGCAGTACTTC
clone_size: .
d_call: .
j_call: TRBJ2-7
v_call: TRBV19

cdr3_aa: CASSLAGYTEAFF
cdr3_nt: TGTGCCAGCAGCTTAGCAGGATACACTGAAGCTTTCTTT
clone_size: few
d_call: .
j_call: TRBJ1-1
v_call: TRBV11-2

cdr3_aa: CASSLGLAASNEQFF
cdr3_nt: TGTGCCAGCAGCTTAGGGCTAGCGGCCTCCAATGAGCAGTTCTTC
clone_size: .
d_call: TRBD2
j_call: TRBJ2-1
v_call: TRBV11-2

cdr3_aa: CASSPRGGQGFISYGYTF
cdr3_nt: TGTGCCAGCAGCCCACGGGGGGGGCAGGGGTTTATCAGCTATGGCTACACCTTC
clone_size: few
d_call: .
j_call: TRBJ1-2
v_call: TRBV7-2